This T cell receptor (beta chain) comes out of a study of shared clonotypes between healthy human individuals. Findings of the study overall: Naive subsets generally had larger estimated richness than memory subsets.

Germline V lookup: CDR1 SGHVS, CDR2 FQNEAQ. The CDR3 length is 14 residues. The V and J ends lost 9 bases and 0 bases, in that order; junction bases with no gene match: 7. In regard to this clone: Its target is not known.

The method was immunoSEQ multiplex PCR; TCRdb's version includes in-frame clones alone and lacks a portion of them. The sample includes around 1.4 million clones, about 98.5% of them seen just once. This sequence was found in a man aged 30 to 45 in good health. The gene calls are TRBV7-8 and TRBJ2-7, with TRBD2 identical over 8 bases. The specimen sequenced was naive CD4+ T cells sorted from blood. This sample's subset: CD45RA+ positively selected. The DNA for the CDR3 is TGTGCCAGTTTAGAGCGGGAGATCTCCTACGAGCAGTACTTC. Protein product: CASLEREISYEQYF.